The 3 T cell receptor beta chains below were found in one sample sequenced in a study of identical twins (dated by TCRdb to 2016 to 2017). Library preparation employed 5' RACE. The run used an Illumina HiSeq 2000. Using fastp at Q25 and MiXCR, TCRdb reprocessed the public reads and kept productive beta chains. All rows with the same CDR3 protein become a single entry with the most common DNA and genes. The sample table shows 650,000 to 750,000 distinct CDR3 sequences, and about 20% are seen once. The ten most abundant clones make up 4.3% of the sample. In addition, the sample was reused for a study of T cells expressing NK-cell markers.

The sequenced sample was PBMCs. The receptor set was obtained from a woman in her late teens or twenties in good health.

This clonotype was observed at least ten times. The genes are TRBV11-2 and TRBJ2-7; 10 bases are a match to TRBD2. CDR3 size: 16 residues. The V gene end was trimmed by 5 bases and the J gene end by 4 bases; junction bases not matched to a gene: 11. CDR1 is SGHAT and CDR2 is FQNNGV in the germline V gene. In DNA form, the CDR3 reads TGTGCCAGCAGCGGCATAGCGGGAGGAGTCGGGTACGAGCAGTACTTC. Amino acid sequence: CASSGIAGGVGYEQYF.

This clonotype has just a few counts. This sequence joins TRBV10-3 and TRBJ2-1; D unresolved. Germline V gene sequence: CDR1 ENHRY, CDR2 SYGVKD. The CDR3 runs to 14 residues. The V and J ends lost 0 bases and 9 bases respectively, with 12 bases between them. CDR3 DNA: TGTGCCATCAGTGAGTCGAAGATGCGCGGTGAGCAGTTCTTC. Translating it yields CAISESKMRGEQFF.

This clonotype was detected a few times. This chain connects TRBV29-1 to TRBJ2-3, with D maybe TRBD2 (6 bases). From germline, CDR1 is SQVTM and CDR2 ANQGSEA. Trimming took off 6 bases at V and 2 bases at J, with 15 bases between the two ends. The CDR3 runs 14 residues. DNA of the CDR3: TGCAGCGTCGGTCAGCGGGCCCCCACAGATACGCAGTATTTT. It codes for CSVGQRAPTDTQYF.